These 15 T cell receptor beta chains were all obtained from the same sample, sequenced in a study of Ad26.COV2.S vaccination and SARS-CoV-2 variants. This table comes from immunoSEQ multiplex PCR, and its TCRdb copy is limited to in-frame clones, with some not included. This table has about 680,000 clones, 80% to 90% appearing once. Sample treatment: 15 to 20 received Ad26.COV2.S at low or high dose, single or two shots; several received placebo; per-sample allocation not given. It was on day 63 after the first vaccine or placebo injection that samples were taken. The starting material was peripheral blood, obtained in a trial of Ad26.COV2.S vaccine versus placebo. The receptor set was obtained from a person aged 18-65 years who received the Ad26.COV2.S COVID-19 vaccine or a placebo.

This chain links TRBV25-1 with TRBJ2-3; 7 nucleotides agree with TRBD2. Germline-derived CDR1 and CDR2 are MGHDK and SYGVNS. The CDR3 has 13 amino acids. V lost 6 bases to trimming and J lost 3 bases; unmatched junction nucleotides: 3. The CDR3 bases are TGTGCCAGCAGGATGGGGGGGACAGATACGCAGTATTTT. Protein sequence: CASRMGGTDTQYF.

This rearrangement joins TRBV27 to TRBJ1-5; a weak D match, TRBD1 (5 bases). Trimming took off 5 bases at V and 2 bases at J, with 10 bases between the two ends. The CDR3 covers 14 residues. The germline V gene encodes CDR1 MNHEY and CDR2 SMNVEV (reference sequence). CDR3 bases: TGTGCCAGCAGTCCCCAAGGGGGCAATCAGCCCCAGCATTTT. Translating it yields CASSPQGGNQPQHF.

The rearrangement joins TRBV2 to TRBJ2-6, with D possibly matching TRBD2 (5 bases). CDR1 and CDR2 (germline): SNHLY, FYNNEI. This CDR3 is built from 16 residues. The V gene lost 3 bases and the J gene lost 0 bases, with 9 bases spanning the gap. For the CDR3, the DNA is TGTGCCAGCAGTGACTTACGGGACTCTGGGGCCAACGTCCTGACTTTC. It codes for CASSDLRDSGANVLTF.

A few counts support this clone. This same CDR3 is encoded by further DNA sequences in the sample. V and J are TRBV10-1 and TRBJ2-7, with D unresolved. Trimming left V 0 bases short and J 1 base short, with 4 bases between. This CDR3 has 13 amino acids. The germline gives CDR1 WNHNN, CDR2 SYGVQD (reference sequence). The CDR3 coding sequence is TGCGCCAGCAGTGAGTCAGGATCCTACGAGCAGTACTTC. Protein product: CASSESGSYEQYF.

The chain uses TRBV9 and TRBJ2-1, with 11 nucleotides matching TRBD2. CDR3 length: 15 residues. The V gene's germline CDR1 is SGDLS and CDR2 YYNGEE. V trimming: 2 bases; J trimming: 3 bases; junction bases outside the gene matches: 1. Here the CDR3 DNA reads TGTGCCAGCAGCGTTAGCGGGAGGGACTACAATGAGCAGTTCTTC. Protein sequence: CASSVSGRDYNEQFF. Based on the CDR3 plus reference TRBV9 and TRBJ2-1, the full variable domain is DSGVTQTPKHLITATGQRVTLRCSPRSGDLSVYWYQQSLDQGLQFLIQYYNGEERAKGNILERFSAQQFPDLHSELNLSSLELGDSALYFCASSVSGRDYNEQFFGPGTRLTVL.

This sequence joins TRBV12-3 or TRBV12-4 and TRBJ2-7, with D possibly TRBD1 on 6 matching bases. The CDR3 length is 12 residues. V shed 6 bases and J shed 5 bases, with 11 bases lying between them. CDR3 residues: CASRVTGNEQYF. CDR3 bases: TGTGCCAGCAGAGTGACAGGTAACGAGCAGTACTTC.

Regarding this clone: Distinct nucleotide sequences in the sample also encode this CDR3. The chain uses TRBV30 and TRBJ1-1; no clear D. Looked up from germline, CDR1 is GTSNPN and CDR2 is SVGIG (reference sequence). V gave up 1 base and J gave up 1 base, with 4 bases separating them. The CDR3 spans 12 residues. CDR3 nucleotide sequence: TGTGCCTGGAGTGACGGGAACACTGAAGCTTTCTTT. This codes for CAWSDGNTEAFF.

The chain carries TRBV6-5 and TRBJ2-7; 9 nucleotides agree with TRBD2. Trimming removed 7 bases from V and 3 bases from J; junction bases left unmatched: 10. The V gene's germline CDR1 is MNHEY and CDR2 SVGAGI. CDR3 length: 15 residues. CDR3 sequence (DNA): TGTGCCAGCAACCTTATAGCGGGGGTGAACTACGAGCAGTACTTC. It translates to CASNLIAGVNYEQYF.

This clone was picked up one time. This chain uses TRBV29-1 with TRBJ2-3; a possible D gene is TRBD1 (6 bases). CDR1 and CDR2 from the germline V gene are SQVTM and ANQGSEA. Deletions cut 5 bases from V and 6 bases from J, with 15 bases between. This CDR3 is 13 amino acids long. The CDR3 reads CSVQGRLSDTQYF. In DNA, the CDR3 is TGCAGCGTTCAGGGGCGGTTGAGTGATACGCAGTATTTT.

The chain carries TRBV19 and TRBJ1-1; possibly TRBD1 for D (6 bases). The CDR3 runs 13 residues. V lost 10 bases and J lost 11, with 23 bases in between. From germline, CDR1 is LNHDA and CDR2 SQIVND (reference sequence). CDR3 bases: TGTGCCACCAGTACGGACTTAGGGACATGGGCTTTCTTT. Its protein product is CATSTDLGTWAFF.

The chain carries TRBV7-6 and TRBJ2-5, with D possibly TRBD2 on 6 matching bases. The CDR3 runs 15 residues. Germline lookup yields CDR1 SGHVS and CDR2 FNYEAQ. V was pared by 3 bases and J by 5 bases, with 16 bases between. In DNA form, the CDR3 reads TGTGCCAGCAGCTTGGCCCCGGGGGATCGGGAGACCCAGTACTTC. It yields the protein CASSLAPGDRETQYF.

This sequence joins TRBV21-1 and TRBJ1-5. TRBV21-1 is given as a pseudogene. CDR3 length equals 16 residues. CDR3 in amino acids: CASTKGRLNSNQPQHF. As DNA, the CDR3 is TGTGCCAGCACCAAGGGGAGATTAAATAGCAATCAGCCCCAGCATTTT.

The chain recombines TRBV2 with TRBJ2-5; 10 bases agree with TRBD1. Trimming took 8 bases from V and 1 from J; bases not matched to a gene: 7. The CDR3 runs 15 residues. The germline gives CDR1 SNHLY, CDR2 FYNNEI. The CDR3 DNA reads TGTGCCAGCGGCCGGGACAGGGGACGCCAAGAGACCCAGTACTTC. This sequence encodes CASGRDRGRQETQYF.

The V gene is TRBV7-2, the J gene TRBJ2-1, with 7 nucleotides matching TRBD1. This CDR3 spans 16 amino acids. Germline CDR1 and CDR2: SGHTA and FQGNSA. V shed 4 bases, J shed 2 bases, and the junction held 8 bases outside the gene matches. This chain's CDR3 is CASSSPRGGPYNEQFF. The CDR3, as DNA: TGTGCCAGCAGCTCCCCCCGAGGGGGCCCCTACAATGAGCAGTTCTTC.

The chain is built from TRBV3-1 (or the pseudogene TRBV3-2) and TRBJ1-3, with TRBD1 identical over 7 bases. Losses at the gene ends were 0 bases for V and 5 bases for J; bases not matched to a gene: 4. The germline CDR1 and CDR2 sequences are LGHDT and YNNKEL (reference sequence). The CDR3 is 15 amino acids. CDR3 nucleotides: TGTGCCAGCAGCCAAGAATCGACAGGGAGAAACACCATATATTTT. Its translation is CASSQESTGRNTIYF.